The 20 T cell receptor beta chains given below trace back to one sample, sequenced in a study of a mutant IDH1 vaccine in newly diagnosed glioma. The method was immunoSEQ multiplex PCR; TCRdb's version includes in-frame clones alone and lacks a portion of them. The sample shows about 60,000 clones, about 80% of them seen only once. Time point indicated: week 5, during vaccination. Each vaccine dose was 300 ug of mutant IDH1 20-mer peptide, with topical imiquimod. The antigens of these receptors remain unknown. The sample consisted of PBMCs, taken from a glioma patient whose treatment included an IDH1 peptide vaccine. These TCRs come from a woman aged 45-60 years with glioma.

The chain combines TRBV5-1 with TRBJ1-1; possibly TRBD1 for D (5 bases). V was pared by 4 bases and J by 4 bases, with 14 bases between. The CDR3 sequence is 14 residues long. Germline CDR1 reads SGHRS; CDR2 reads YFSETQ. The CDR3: CASSPRVGGTEAFF. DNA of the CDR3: TGCGCCAGCAGCCCCAGGGTGGGAGGCACTGAAGCTTTCTTT.

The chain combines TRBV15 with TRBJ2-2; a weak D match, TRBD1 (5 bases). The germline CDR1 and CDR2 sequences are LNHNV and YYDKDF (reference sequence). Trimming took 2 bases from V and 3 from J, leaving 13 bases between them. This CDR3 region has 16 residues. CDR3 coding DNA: TGTGCCACCAGCAGAAAGGGGTTATTAGACACCGGGGAGCTGTTTTTT. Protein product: CATSRKGLLDTGELFF.

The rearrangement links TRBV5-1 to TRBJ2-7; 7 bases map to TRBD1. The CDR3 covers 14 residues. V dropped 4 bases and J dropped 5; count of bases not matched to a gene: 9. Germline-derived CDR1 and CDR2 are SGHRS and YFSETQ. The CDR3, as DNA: TGCGCCAGCAGCCCTGACAGGGCGGGCGACGAGCAGTACTTC. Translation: CASSPDRAGDEQYF.

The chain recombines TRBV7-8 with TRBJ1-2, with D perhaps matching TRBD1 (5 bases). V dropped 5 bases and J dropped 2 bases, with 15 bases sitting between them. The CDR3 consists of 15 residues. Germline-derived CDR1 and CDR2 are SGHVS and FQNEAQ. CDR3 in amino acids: CASSLGAFPNYGYTF. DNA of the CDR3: TGTGCCAGCAGCCTCGGGGCCTTCCCGAACTATGGCTACACCTTC.

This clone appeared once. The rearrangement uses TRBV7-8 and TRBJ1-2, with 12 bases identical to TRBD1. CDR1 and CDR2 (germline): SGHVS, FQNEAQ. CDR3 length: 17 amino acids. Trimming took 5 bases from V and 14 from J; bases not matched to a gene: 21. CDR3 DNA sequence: TGTGCCAGCAGCCCCCTGGGGACAGGGGGCAAAGGAACGGCTAGGACCTTC. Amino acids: CASSPLGTGGKGTARTF.

The CDR3 DNA sequence: TGTGCCAGCAGCCAAGGGGGGCAGGGGGATGGCTACACCTTC. Translating it yields CASSQGGQGDGYTF. The J gene is TRBJ1-2, the V gene TRBV4-2; TRBD1 matches 7 bases. The junction had 5 bases not matched to a gene; V was cut back by 1 base and J by 6 bases. Germline CDR1 LGHNA, CDR2 YNFKEQ. CDR3 length equals 14 residues.

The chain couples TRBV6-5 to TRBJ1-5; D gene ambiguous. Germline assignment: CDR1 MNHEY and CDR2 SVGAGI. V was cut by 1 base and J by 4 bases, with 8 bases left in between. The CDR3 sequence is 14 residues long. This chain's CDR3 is CASSYLAVNQPQHF. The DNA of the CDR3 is TGTGCCAGCAGTTACTTGGCAGTTAATCAGCCCCAGCATTTT.

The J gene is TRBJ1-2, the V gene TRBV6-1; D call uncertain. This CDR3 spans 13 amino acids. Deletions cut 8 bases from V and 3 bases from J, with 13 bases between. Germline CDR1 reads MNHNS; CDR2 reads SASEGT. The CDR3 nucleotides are TGTGCCAGCCTAGGCCCCAGGTACTATGGCTACACCTTC. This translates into CASLGPRYYGYTF.

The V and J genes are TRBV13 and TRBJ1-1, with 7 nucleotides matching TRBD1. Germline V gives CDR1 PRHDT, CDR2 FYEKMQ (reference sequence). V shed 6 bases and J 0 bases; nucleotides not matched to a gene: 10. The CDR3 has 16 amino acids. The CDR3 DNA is TGTGCCAGCAGGGATGACAGGGAGGGGATGAACACTGAAGCTTTCTTT. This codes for CASRDDREGMNTEAFF.

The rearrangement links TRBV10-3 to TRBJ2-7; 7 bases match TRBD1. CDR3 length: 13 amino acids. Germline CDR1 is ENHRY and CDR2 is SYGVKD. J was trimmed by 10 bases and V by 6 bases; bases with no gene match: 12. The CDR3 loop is CAISHGTAEGQYF. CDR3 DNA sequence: TGTGCCATCAGCCACGGGACAGCCGAAGGACAGTACTTC.

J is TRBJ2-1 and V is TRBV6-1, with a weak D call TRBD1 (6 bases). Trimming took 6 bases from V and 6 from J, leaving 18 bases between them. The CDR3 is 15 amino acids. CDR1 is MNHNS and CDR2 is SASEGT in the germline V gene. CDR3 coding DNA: TGTGCCAGCAGCCTGGACAGAGCGGCGCGCAATGAGCAGTTCTTC. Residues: CASSLDRAARNEQFF.

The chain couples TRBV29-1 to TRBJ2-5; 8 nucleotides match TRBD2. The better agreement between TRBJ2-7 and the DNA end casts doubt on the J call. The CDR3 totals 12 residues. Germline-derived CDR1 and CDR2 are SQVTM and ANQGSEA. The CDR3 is CSAARGGGEQYF. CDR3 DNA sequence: TGCAGCGCTGCTCGGGGGGGAGGCGAGCAGTACTTC.

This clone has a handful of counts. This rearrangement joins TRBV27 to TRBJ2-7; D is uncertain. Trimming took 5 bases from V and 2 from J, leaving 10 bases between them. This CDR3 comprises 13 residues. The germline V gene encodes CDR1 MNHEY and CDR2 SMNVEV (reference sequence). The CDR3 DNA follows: TGTGCCAGCAGTAGGCCTCCAACCTACGAGCAGTACTTC. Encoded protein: CASSRPPTYEQYF.

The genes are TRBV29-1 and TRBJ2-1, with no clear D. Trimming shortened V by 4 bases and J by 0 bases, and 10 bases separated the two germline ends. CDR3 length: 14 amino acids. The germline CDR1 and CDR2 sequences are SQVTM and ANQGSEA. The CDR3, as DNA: TGCAGCGTTGTTAAGACGAGCTCCTACAATGAGCAGTTCTTC. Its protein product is CSVVKTSSYNEQFF.

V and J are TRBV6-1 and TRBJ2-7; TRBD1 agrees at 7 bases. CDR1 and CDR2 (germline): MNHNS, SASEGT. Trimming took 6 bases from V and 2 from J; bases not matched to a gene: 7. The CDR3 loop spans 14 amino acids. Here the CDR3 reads CASRIQGGPYEQYF. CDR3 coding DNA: TGTGCCAGCAGGATTCAAGGGGGCCCCTACGAGCAGTACTTC.

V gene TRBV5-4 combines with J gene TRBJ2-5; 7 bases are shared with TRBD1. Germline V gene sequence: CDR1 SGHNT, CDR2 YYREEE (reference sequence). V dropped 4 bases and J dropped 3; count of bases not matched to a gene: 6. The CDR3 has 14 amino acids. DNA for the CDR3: TGTGCCAGCAGCCTGACCGGGACAGAAGAGACCCAGTACTTC. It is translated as CASSLTGTEETQYF.

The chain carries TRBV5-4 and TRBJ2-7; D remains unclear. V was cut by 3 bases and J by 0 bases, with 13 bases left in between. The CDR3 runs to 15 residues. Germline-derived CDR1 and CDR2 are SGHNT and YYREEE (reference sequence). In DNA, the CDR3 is TGTGCCAGCAGCTCTGATCTAAAGAGCTCCTACGAGCAGTACTTC. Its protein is CASSSDLKSSYEQYF.

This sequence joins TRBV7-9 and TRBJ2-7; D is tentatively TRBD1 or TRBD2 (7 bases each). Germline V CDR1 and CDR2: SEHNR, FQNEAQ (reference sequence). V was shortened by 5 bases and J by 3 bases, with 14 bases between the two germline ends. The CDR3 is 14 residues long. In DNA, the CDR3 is TGTGCCAGCAGCCTTACAGGGGAGGGCTACGAGCAGTACTTC. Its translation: CASSLTGEGYEQYF.

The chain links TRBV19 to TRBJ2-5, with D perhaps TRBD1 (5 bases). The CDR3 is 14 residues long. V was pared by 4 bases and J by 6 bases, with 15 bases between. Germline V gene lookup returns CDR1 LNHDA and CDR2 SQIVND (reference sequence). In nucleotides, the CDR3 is TGTGCCAGTAGTACTGGACAAGGAGTAAAGACCCAGTACTTC. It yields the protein CASSTGQGVKTQYF. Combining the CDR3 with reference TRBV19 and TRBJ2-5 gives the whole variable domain DGGITQSPKYLFRKEGQNVTLSCEQNLNHDAMYWYRQDPGQGLRLIYYSQIVNDFQKGDIAEGYSVSREKKESFPLTVTSAQKNPTAFYLCASSTGQGVKTQYFGPGTRLLVL.

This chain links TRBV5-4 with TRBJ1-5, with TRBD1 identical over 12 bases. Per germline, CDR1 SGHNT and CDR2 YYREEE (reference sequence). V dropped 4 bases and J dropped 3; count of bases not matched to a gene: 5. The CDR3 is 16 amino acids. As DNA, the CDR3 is TGTGCCAGCAGCAACCGGGACAGGGGGCCCAATCAGCCCCAGCATTTT. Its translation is CASSNRDRGPNQPQHF. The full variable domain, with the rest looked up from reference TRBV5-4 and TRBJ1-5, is ETGVTQSPTHLIKTRGQQVTLRCSSQSGHNTVSWYQQALGQGPQFIFQYYREEENGRGNFPPRFSGLQFPNYSSELNVNALELDDSALYLCASSNRDRGPNQPQHFGDGTRLSIL.